The present T cell receptor beta chain was sequenced within a study of cytomegalovirus exposure and HLA in healthy donors. The overall study: It was reported in a later analysis that the 95 to 150 validation repertoires used the same platform as the approximately 670 first-cohort repertoires.

CDR3 length equals 15 residues. The germline CDR1 and CDR2 sequences are MNHEY and SVGAGI. V dropped 0 bases and J dropped 0 bases, with 9 bases sitting between them. Notes on this clone: The antigen remains unidentified.

Sequencing used immunoSEQ multiplex PCR; TCRdb keeps in-frame clones, though not all of them. The table has fewer than 70,000 clones, 90% to 95% seen once; the top ten hold approximately 5.4%. Study results and caveats: Researchers counted 180 or so TCR beta chains as cytomegalovirus-associated. It was found in a later analysis that first-cohort TCR clusters tended to co-occur in the 130 or so validation repertoires. Reported results showed that the classifier diagnosed cytomegalovirus status with high specificity and sensitivity.

Sequenced sample: PBMCs. The origin of this receptor is a woman between 18 and 29 years old in good health and CMV-seropositive. The V gene is TRBV6-5, the J gene TRBJ2-7; no definite D call. CDR3 in DNA: TGTGCCAGCAGTTACTCCTCAGATCTCTCCTACGAGCAGTACTTC. Protein: CASSYSSDLSYEQYF.